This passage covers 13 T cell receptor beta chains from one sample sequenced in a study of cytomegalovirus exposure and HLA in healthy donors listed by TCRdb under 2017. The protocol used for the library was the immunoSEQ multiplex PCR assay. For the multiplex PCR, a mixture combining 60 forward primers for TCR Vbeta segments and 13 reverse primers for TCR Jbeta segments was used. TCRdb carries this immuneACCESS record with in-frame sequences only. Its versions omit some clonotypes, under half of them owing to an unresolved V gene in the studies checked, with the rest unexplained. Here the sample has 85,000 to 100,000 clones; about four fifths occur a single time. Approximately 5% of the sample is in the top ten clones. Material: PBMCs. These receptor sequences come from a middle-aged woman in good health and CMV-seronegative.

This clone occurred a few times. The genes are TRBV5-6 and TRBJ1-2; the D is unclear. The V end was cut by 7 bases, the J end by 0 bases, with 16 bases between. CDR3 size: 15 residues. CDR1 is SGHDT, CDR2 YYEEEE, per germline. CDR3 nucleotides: TGTGCCAGCTGTGAGGTTAAGCTAGCTAACTATGGCTACACCTTC. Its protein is CASCEVKLANYGYTF.

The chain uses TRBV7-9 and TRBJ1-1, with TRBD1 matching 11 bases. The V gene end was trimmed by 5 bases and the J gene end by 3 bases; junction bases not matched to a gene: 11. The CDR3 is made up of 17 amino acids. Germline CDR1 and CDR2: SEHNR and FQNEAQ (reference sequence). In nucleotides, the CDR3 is TGTGCCAGCAGCAAGGGACAGGGGGGTGTGGTGGACACTGAAGCTTTCTTT. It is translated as CASSKGQGGVVDTEAFF. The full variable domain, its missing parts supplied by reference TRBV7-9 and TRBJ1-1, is DTGVSQNPRHKITKRGQNVTFRCDPISEHNRLYWYRQTLGQGPEFLTYFQNEAQLEKSRLLSDRFSAERPKGSFSTLEIQRTEQGDSAMYLCASSKGQGGVVDTEAFFGQGTRLTVV.

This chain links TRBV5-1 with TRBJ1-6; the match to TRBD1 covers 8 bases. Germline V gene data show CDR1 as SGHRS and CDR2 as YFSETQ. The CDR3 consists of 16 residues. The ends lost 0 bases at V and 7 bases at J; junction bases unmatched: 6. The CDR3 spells CASSLGAGGRNSPLHF. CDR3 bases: TGCGCCAGCAGCTTGGGGGCAGGGGGCAGAAATTCACCCCTCCACTTT.

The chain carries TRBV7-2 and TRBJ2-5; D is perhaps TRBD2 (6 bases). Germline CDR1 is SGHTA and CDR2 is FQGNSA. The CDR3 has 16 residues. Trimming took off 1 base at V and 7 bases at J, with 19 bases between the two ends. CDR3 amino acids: CASSLGRGGGLGTQYF. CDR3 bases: TGTGCCAGCAGCTTAGGGAGGGGTGGAGGGCTCGGGACCCAGTACTTC. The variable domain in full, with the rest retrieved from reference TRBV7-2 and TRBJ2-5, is GAGVSQSPSNKVTEKGKDVELRCDPISGHTALYWYRQSLGQGLEFLIYFQGNSAPDKSGLPSDRFSAERTGGSVSTLTIQRTQQEDSAVYLCASSLGRGGGLGTQYFGPGTRLLVL.

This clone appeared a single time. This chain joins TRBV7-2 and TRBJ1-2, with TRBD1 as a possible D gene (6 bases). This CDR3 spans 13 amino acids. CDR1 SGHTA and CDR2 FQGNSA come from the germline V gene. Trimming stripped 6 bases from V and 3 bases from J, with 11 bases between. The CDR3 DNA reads TGTGCCAGCAGTGAACAGGGACACTATGGCTACACCTTC. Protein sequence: CASSEQGHYGYTF.

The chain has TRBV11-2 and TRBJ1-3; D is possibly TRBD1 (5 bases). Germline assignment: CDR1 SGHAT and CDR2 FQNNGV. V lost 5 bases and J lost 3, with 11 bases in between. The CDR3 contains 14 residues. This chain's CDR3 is CASSRNQGGNTIYF. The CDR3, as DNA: TGTGCCAGCAGCCGGAACCAGGGTGGAAACACCATATATTTT.

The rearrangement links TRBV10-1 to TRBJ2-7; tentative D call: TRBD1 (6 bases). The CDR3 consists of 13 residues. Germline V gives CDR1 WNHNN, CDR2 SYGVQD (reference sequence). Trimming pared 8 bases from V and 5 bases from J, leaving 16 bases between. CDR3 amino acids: CASPGTILHEQYF. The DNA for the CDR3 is TGCGCCAGCCCCGGGACAATCCTCCACGAGCAGTACTTC.

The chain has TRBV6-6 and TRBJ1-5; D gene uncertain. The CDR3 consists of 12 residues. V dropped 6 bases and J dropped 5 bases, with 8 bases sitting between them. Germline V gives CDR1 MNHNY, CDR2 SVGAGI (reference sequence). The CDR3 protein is CASRDTDQPQHF. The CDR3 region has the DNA TGTGCCAGCAGGGATACAGATCAGCCCCAGCATTTT.

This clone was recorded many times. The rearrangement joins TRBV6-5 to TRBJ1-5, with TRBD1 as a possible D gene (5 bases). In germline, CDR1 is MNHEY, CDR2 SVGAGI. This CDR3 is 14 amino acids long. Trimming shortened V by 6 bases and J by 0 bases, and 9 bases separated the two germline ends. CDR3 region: CASRDRHSNQPQHF. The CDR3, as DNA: TGTGCCAGCAGAGACAGACATAGCAATCAGCCCCAGCATTTT.

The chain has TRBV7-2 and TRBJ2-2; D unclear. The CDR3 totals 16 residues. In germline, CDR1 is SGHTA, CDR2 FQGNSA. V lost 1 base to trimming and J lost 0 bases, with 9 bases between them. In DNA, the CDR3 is TGTGCCAGCAGCTTAGTTGTCCACTCGAACACCGGGGAGCTGTTTTTT. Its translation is CASSLVVHSNTGELFF.

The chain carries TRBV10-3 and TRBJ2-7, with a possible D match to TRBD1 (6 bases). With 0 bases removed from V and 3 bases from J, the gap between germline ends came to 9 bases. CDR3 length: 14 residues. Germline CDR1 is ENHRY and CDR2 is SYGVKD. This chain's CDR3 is CAISESRTDYEQYF. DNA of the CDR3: TGTGCCATCAGTGAGTCTAGGACAGACTACGAGCAGTACTTC.

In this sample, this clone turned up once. The chain's CDR3 is CASSSFRNYGYTF. CDR3 bases: TGTGCCAGCAGTTCGTTCAGGAACTATGGCTACACCTTC. V gene TRBV27 combines with J gene TRBJ1-2; no firm D call. V was shortened by 4 bases and J by 2 bases, with 8 bases between the two germline ends. Germline CDR1 MNHEY, CDR2 SMNVEV (reference sequence). The length of the CDR3 is 13 residues.

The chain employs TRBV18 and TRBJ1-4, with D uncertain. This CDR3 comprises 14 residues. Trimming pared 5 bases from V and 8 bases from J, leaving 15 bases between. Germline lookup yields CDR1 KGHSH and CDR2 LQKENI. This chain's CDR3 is CASSRESNREKLFF. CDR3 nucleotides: TGTGCCAGCTCAAGGGAGTCGAATAGGGAAAAACTGTTTTTT.